A selection of T cell receptor beta chains follows, all from one sample in a study of OX40 agonist ivuxolimab in advanced cancers. Sequencing was performed with immunoSEQ multiplex PCR; in TCRdb, only in-frame clones are kept and a portion is missing. The sample lists more than 100,000 clones; 93% were seen once. The sequences come from CD4+ or CD8+ T cells sorted from blood, collected in a trial of the OX40 agonist ivuxolimab. Source of these receptors: an adult with an advanced solid tumor such as melanoma, head and neck, liver or kidney cancer. Both conserved end residues are part of each CDR3. D genes are given only for firm matches. Size values are once, few and many counts, or a class for expanded clones, and some rows have none.

d_call	clone_size	v_call	j_call	cdr3_aa	cdr3_nt
.	.	TRBV5-4	TRBJ2-2	CASSLVAFAGNTGELFF	TGTGCCAGCAGCTTGGTTGCCTTTGCGGGAAACACCGGGGAGCTGTTTTTT
.	.	TRBV5-4	TRBJ2-1	CASSFAGLPNNEQFF	TGTGCCAGCAGCTTTGCAGGACTACCGAACAATGAGCAGTTCTTC
.	once	TRBV28	TRBJ1-5	CASGQPGNQPQHF	TGTGCTAGCGGACAGCCAGGCAATCAGCCCCAGCATTTT
.	.	TRBV7-9	TRBJ2-1	CASSLLSLGKDDEQFF	TGTGCCAGCAGCTTATTGAGTTTGGGGAAGGACGATGAGCAGTTCTTC
.	.	TRBV7-9	TRBJ2-2	CASSLGAGPGGELFF	TGTGCCAGCAGCTTAGGAGCTGGGCCCGGCGGGGAGCTGTTTTTT
.	few	TRBV7-2	TRBJ1-5	CASSLGYHQPQHF	TGTGCCAGCAGCTTAGGGTATCACCAGCCCCAGCATTTT
.	.	TRBV11-2	TRBJ2-7	CASSLDYRSSYEQYF	TGTGCCAGCAGCTTAGATTATCGAAGCTCCTACGAGCAGTACTTC
.	.	TRBV20-1	TRBJ1-1	CSATRAEAFF	TGCAGTGCCACACGCGCTGAAGCTTTCTTT
.	.	TRBV6-1	TRBJ2-6	CASSPRGVRSNVLTF	TGTGCCAGCAGTCCCAGGGGGGTGAGGTCCAACGTCCTGACTTTC
TRBD1	.	TRBV7-9	TRBJ2-6	CASSIGTGTGGANVLTF	TGTGCCAGCAGTATAGGGACGGGGACAGGTGGGGCCAACGTCCTGACTTTC
.	.	TRBV28	TRBJ1-2	CASSFAYGYTF	TGTGCCAGCAGTTTTGCCTATGGCTACACCTTC
.	.	TRBV4-2	TRBJ1-3	CASSQEGATGHTSGNTIYF	TGTGCCAGCAGCCAAGAAGGGGCAACGGGACACACCTCTGGAAACACCATATATTTT
TRBD1	.	TRBV5-1	TRBJ2-7	CASSLDRDRGYEQYF	TGCGCCAGCAGCTTGGACCGGGACAGGGGATACGAGCAGTACTTC
.	.	TRBV7-8	TRBJ1-6	CASSSRPAGRGSSNSPLHF	TGTGCCAGCAGCAGTAGACCTGCGGGCAGGGGATCGTCCAATTCACCCCTCCACTTT
TRBD1	.	TRBV28	TRBJ1-2	CASSHAGTEANYGYTF	TGTGCCAGCAGTCACGCCGGGACAGAAGCTAACTATGGCTACACCTTC
.	.	TRBV6-1	TRBJ2-3	CASSSGASTDTQYF	TGTGCCAGCAGCTCCGGGGCTAGCACAGATACGCAGTATTTT
.	.	TRBV14	TRBJ1-1	CASSQVTGTTEAFF	TGTGCCAGCAGCCAAGTGACGGGGACCACTGAAGCTTTCTTT
TRBD1	once	TRBV6-5	TRBJ2-3	CASGRDRGDTQYF	TGTGCCAGCGGCCGGGACAGGGGTGATACGCAGTATTTT
TRBD1	.	TRBV9	TRBJ1-1	CASSVDLGRQGIAFF	TGTGCCAGCAGCGTAGACCTAGGGAGACAGGGTATTGCTTTCTTT
.	once	TRBV7-2	TRBJ2-2	CASSLGVNTGELFF	TGTGCCAGCAGCTTAGGGGTGAACACCGGGGAGCTGTTTTTT
TRBD2	.	TRBV6-4	TRBJ2-1	CASSSSGGSYNEQFF	TGTGCCAGCAGTTCTAGCGGGGGGTCATACAATGAGCAGTTCTTC
TRBD2	.	TRBV7-9	TRBJ2-3	CASSSSTSGGIDTQYF	TGTGCCAGCAGCTCGTCGACTAGCGGGGGAATAGATACGCAGTATTTT
.	.	TRBV7-9	TRBJ2-7	CASSTSRAAYEQYF	TGTGCCAGCAGCACCTCGAGGGCAGCCTACGAGCAGTACTTC
.	.	TRBV15	TRBJ1-1	CATSRDARETEAFF	TGTGCCACCAGCAGAGATGCCAGGGAGACTGAAGCTTTCTTT
.	.	TRBV9	TRBJ1-1	CASSGAVGDNTEAFF	TGTGCCAGCAGCGGGGCGGTAGGGGATAACACTGAAGCTTTCTTT
.	.	TRBV19	TRBJ1-2	CASKTGFYGYTF	TGTGCCAGTAAGACCGGTTTCTATGGCTACACCTTC
.	.	TRBV7-9	TRBJ1-5	CASSADSSNQPQHF	TGTGCCAGCAGCGCGGACAGCAGCAATCAGCCCCAGCATTTT
.	.	TRBV6-6	TRBJ2-2	CASGVRSGTGELFF	TGTGCCAGCGGAGTTCGGTCCGGCACCGGGGAGCTGTTTTTT
.	.	TRBV6-5	TRBJ1-5	CASSPMDGSHQPQHF	TGTGCCAGCAGTCCCATGGATGGGTCTCATCAGCCCCAGCATTTT
TRBD2	.	TRBV5-4	TRBJ2-1	CASSSGTSGPADEQFF	TGTGCCAGCAGCTCCGGGACTAGCGGCCCCGCGGATGAGCAGTTCTTC
TRBD1	.	TRBV18	TRBJ2-1	CASSPRDRDGEQFF	TGTGCCAGCTCACCACGGGACAGGGATGGTGAGCAGTTCTTC
.	.	TRBV11-2	TRBJ2-7	CASSFGRSNYEQYF	TGTGCCAGCAGCTTTGGCAGGAGTAACTACGAGCAGTACTTC
.	.	TRBV7-2	TRBJ2-3	CASSANPGLRTDTQYF	TGTGCCAGCAGCGCAAACCCGGGACTGCGCACAGATACGCAGTATTTT
TRBD1	.	TRBV2	TRBJ2-3	CASSASRGRLGADTQYF	TGTGCCAGCAGTGCGTCCAGGGGGCGGCTAGGCGCAGATACGCAGTATTTT
.	once	TRBV18	TRBJ1-2	CASSPSRTDYGYTF	TGTGCCAGCTCACCATCCAGGACAGACTATGGCTACACCTTC
TRBD2	.	TRBV6-5	TRBJ2-1	CASSYLAGGYNEQFF	TGTGCCAGCAGTTACCTAGCGGGGGGCTACAATGAGCAGTTCTTC
.	.	TRBV28	TRBJ2-1	CASSFYPINEQFF	TGTGCCAGCAGTTTTTATCCTATCAATGAGCAGTTCTTC
TRBD1	.	TRBV18	TRBJ1-5	CASSLTGGEGSQPQHF	TGTGCCAGCTCACTCACAGGGGGCGAGGGAAGTCAGCCCCAGCATTTT
.	.	TRBV28	TRBJ2-7	CVPSTYEQYF	TGTGTTCCCTCGACCTACGAGCAGTACTTC
TRBD1	.	TRBV11-1	TRBJ1-1	CASRWGTGNTEAFF	TGTGCCAGCAGATGGGGGACAGGGAACACTGAAGCTTTCTTT
.	.	TRBV27	TRBJ2-7	CASRLTIRDQRIYEQYF	TGTGCCAGCAGACTAACGATCCGGGACCAGCGGATCTACGAGCAGTACTTC